What follows is one TCR beta chain and its context. The CDR3 has 17 residues. V was shortened by 5 bases and J by 1 base, with 21 bases between the two germline ends. The germline gives CDR1 SEHNR, CDR2 FQNEAQ (reference sequence). The data were obtained in a study of blood T cell repertoires in COVID-19. Study as a whole: The United States, Italy and Spain supplied acute and convalescent COVID-19 samples. PBMCs, B-cell-depleted T cells, or T cells provided the cDNA or gDNA that made up the material.

Original analysis: Reference gene primer amplification yielded estimated nucleated cell counts. Here immunoSEQ multiplex PCR was the method, and the copy in TCRdb shows in-frame clones only, minus some. V and J calls and clone size are copied from that table; D and trimming were computed from the DNA. The sample has 350,000 to 550,000 clones, approximately 90% seen once. This receptor was taken from a woman in her 30s with acute or convalescent COVID-19. The chain has TRBV7-9 and TRBJ2-7; tentative D call: TRBD1 (7 bases). The sample comprised peripheral blood. Written as DNA, the CDR3 is TGTGCCAGCAGCCGTGACAGGGTCACTAGCAGGTCCTACGAGCAGTACTTC. Its translation: CASSRDRVTSRSYEQYF.